Below are 18 T cell receptor beta chains sequenced from a single sample in a study of beta chain features in type 1 diabetes. Expressed TCRB transcripts were sequenced, since all the RNA that had been isolated was reverse transcribed. Sequencing was performed with immunoSEQ multiplex PCR; in TCRdb, only in-frame clones are kept and a portion is missing. The sample carries just under 150,000 clones, around 9.3% recorded once. The sample comprised naive CD4+ T cells from blood. The receptors derive from a man aged 18 to 30 in good health.

The chain recombines TRBV7-9 with TRBJ2-1; TRBD2 agrees at 8 bases. CDR3 size: 11 residues. Trimming at V came to 8 bases and at J to 7 bases, leaving 1 base not matched to a gene. The germline V gene has CDR1 SEHNR and CDR2 FQNEAQ (reference sequence). DNA for the CDR3: TGTGCCAGCGTAGCGGGGAATGAGCAGTTCTTC. It yields the protein CASVAGNEQFF.

In its sample, this clone was seen a few times. V usage is TRBV10-3 and J usage is TRBJ1-3, with D maybe TRBD1 (6 bases). There are 12 residues in the CDR3. V was trimmed by 10 bases and J by 3 bases, leaving 10 bases between them. Per germline, CDR1 ENHRY and CDR2 SYGVKD. DNA for the CDR3: TGTGCCAGTAGGACAGTTGGAAACACCATATATTTT. Residues: CASRTVGNTIYF.

This clone has only a few counts. V is TRBV7-2 and J is TRBJ2-6; tentatively, D is TRBD2 (6 bases). V shed 0 bases and J shed 2 bases, with 8 bases lying between them. The CDR3 totals 16 residues. Germline-derived CDR1 and CDR2 are SGHTA and FQGNSA. The CDR3 reads CASSLAGLAGANVLTF. DNA for the CDR3: TGTGCCAGCAGCTTAGCGGGACTGGCTGGGGCCAACGTCCTGACTTTC.

V gene TRBV19 combines with J gene TRBJ2-2; TRBD2 might be the D (6 bases). Germline CDR1 is LNHDA and CDR2 is SQIVND (reference sequence). The CDR3 extends over 14 amino acids. Deletions cut 3 bases from V and 5 bases from J, with 10 bases between. CDR3 sequence (DNA): TGTGCCAGTAGTATCCAAGGGAGGACCGGGGAGCTGTTTTTT. Translation gives CASSIQGRTGELFF.

The chain employs TRBV7-9 and TRBJ2-7, with a possible D match to TRBD2 (5 bases). The CDR3 runs to 14 residues. The V gene lost 2 bases and the J gene lost 0 bases, with 8 bases spanning the gap. Looked up from germline, CDR1 is SEHNR and CDR2 is FQNEAQ (reference sequence). CDR3 nucleotide sequence: TGTGCCAGCAGCTTAAGCGGCAACTCCTACGAGCAGTACTTC. Protein product: CASSLSGNSYEQYF.

The rearrangement joins TRBV5-6 to TRBJ2-5; 9 nucleotides agree with TRBD1. V shed 5 bases, J shed 5 bases, and the junction held 10 bases outside the gene matches. Germline CDR1 reads SGHDT; CDR2 reads YYEEEE. The CDR3 spans 15 residues. The CDR3 is CASRTGQGMYETQYF. The CDR3 DNA reads as TGTGCCAGCAGGACCGGACAGGGGATGTACGAGACCCAGTACTTC.

This clone was found a few times. The V and J genes are TRBV5-1 and TRBJ2-2; TRBD1 matches at 11 bases. Germline lookup yields CDR1 SGHRS and CDR2 YFSETQ. This CDR3 has 15 residues. J gave up 4 bases and V 4 bases, and 3 bases lay outside the gene matches. CDR3 in amino acids: CASSPGTGGTGELFF. The CDR3 coding sequence is TGCGCCAGCAGCCCAGGGACAGGGGGCACCGGGGAGCTGTTTTTT.

This clone was found a few times. The chain is built from TRBV7-2 and TRBJ2-1; the match to TRBD2 covers 12 bases. Trimming cost V 5 bases and J 7 bases; bases outside gene matches: 6. The length of the CDR3 is 15 residues. Germline CDR1 reads SGHTA; CDR2 reads FQGNSA. CDR3 sequence reads: CASSPSGGVVNEQFF. CDR3 DNA sequence: TGTGCCAGCAGCCCTAGCGGGGGGGTTGTTAATGAGCAGTTCTTC.

This clone was counted only a few times. The chain combines TRBV30 with TRBJ1-3, with 8 nucleotides matching TRBD1. Germline CDR1 is GTSNPN and CDR2 is SVGIG (reference sequence). The CDR3 covers 13 residues. V was pared by 5 bases and J by 6 bases, with 6 bases of the junction left unmatched. The CDR3 DNA reads as TGTGCCTGGGCTGGACAGGGTGAAAACACCATATATTTT. This gives the protein CAWAGQGENTIYF.

CDR3 nucleotide sequence: TGTGCCAGTATGGGCCCCAGTGATACGCAGTATTTT. It codes for CASMGPSDTQYF. The V gene is TRBV19, the J gene TRBJ2-3; D uncertain. V lost 7 bases and J lost 6, with 11 bases in between. Germline V gives CDR1 LNHDA, CDR2 SQIVND (reference sequence). The CDR3 runs 12 residues.

Only a few counts were recorded for this clone. V usage is TRBV2 and J usage is TRBJ2-7; D is possibly TRBD1 (5 bases). Trimming cost V 6 bases and J 6 bases, with 12 bases left between them. Looked up from germline, CDR1 is SNHLY and CDR2 is FYNNEI. The CDR3 runs 12 residues. CDR3 in amino acids: CASRVDSLEQYF. The CDR3 bases are TGTGCCAGCAGAGTAGACAGTCTCGAGCAGTACTTC.

This clone was detected a few times. The chain carries TRBV9 and TRBJ2-7; the D gene is possibly TRBD1 (6 bases). This CDR3 region has 15 residues. Trimming pared 1 base from V and 2 bases from J, leaving 13 bases between. Per the germline V gene, CDR1 is SGDLS and CDR2 is YYNGEE. The CDR3 loop reads CASSVTGTTTYEQYF. The DNA for the CDR3 is TGTGCCAGCAGCGTAACCGGGACAACAACCTACGAGCAGTACTTC.

This clone was counted a few times. The V and J genes are TRBV7-7 and TRBJ2-2, with 13 bases lining up with TRBD2. J gave up 2 bases and V 4 bases, and 4 bases lay outside the gene matches. CDR3 length: 17 amino acids. Germline CDR1 and CDR2: SSHAT and FNYEAQ (reference sequence). The CDR3 loop is CASSWGLAGTNTGELFF. The CDR3 region has the DNA TGTGCCAGCAGCTGGGGACTAGCGGGGACAAACACCGGGGAGCTGTTTTTT.

This clone was recorded a few times. The J gene is TRBJ1-2, the V gene TRBV4-2, with D maybe TRBD1 (6 bases). CDR1 is LGHNA, CDR2 YNFKEQ, per germline. This CDR3 is 15 amino acids long. Trimming removed 0 bases at V and 8 bases at J, with 16 bases between. The CDR3 DNA reads as TGTGCCAGCAGCCAAGACCCACAGGGACGTTGGGGCTACACCTTC. It codes for CASSQDPQGRWGYTF.

CDR3 DNA: TGTGCCAGCAGCCCCCGGTTAGCTGAAGCTTTCTTT. This translates into CASSPRLAEAFF. The chain links TRBV7-2 to TRBJ1-1; D uncertain. Germline V CDR1 and CDR2: SGHTA, FQGNSA. This CDR3 contains 12 residues. The ends were cut back, 5 bases at V and 6 bases at J, with 10 bases in the middle.

This clone was observed a few times. V and J are TRBV5-4 and TRBJ2-5; D may be TRBD2 (6 bases). CDR3 size: 14 residues. V shed 4 bases and J shed 4 bases, with 14 bases lying between them. Germline assignment: CDR1 SGHNT and CDR2 YYREEE (reference sequence). CDR3 amino acids: CASSSGLALETQYF. CDR3 DNA sequence: TGTGCCAGCAGCAGCGGGCTAGCTTTAGAGACCCAGTACTTC.

The rearrangement joins TRBV28 to TRBJ2-1; D possibly corresponds to TRBD1 (6 bases). The CDR3 spans 16 residues. Germline CDR1 reads MDHEN; CDR2 reads SYDVKM. Trimming took off 5 bases at V and 8 bases at J, with 22 bases between the two ends. DNA of the CDR3: TGTGCCAGCAGTCCATCGGGACAAGGCCCCTCGGATGAGCAGTTCTTC. Its protein product is CASSPSGQGPSDEQFF. Full variable domain (rest looked up from reference TRBV28 and TRBJ2-1): DVKVTQSSRYLVKRTGEKVFLECVQDMDHENMFWYRQDPGLGLRLIYFSYDVKMKEKGDIPEGYSVSREKKERFSLILESASTNQTSMYLCASSPSGQGPSDEQFFGPGTRLTVL.

The genes are TRBV7-2 and TRBJ1-4, with 7 bases that match TRBD1. The junction had 3 bases not matched to a gene; V was cut back by 3 bases and J by 8 bases. The CDR3 consists of 13 residues. Germline lookup yields CDR1 SGHTA and CDR2 FQGNSA. The CDR3 coding sequence is TGTGCCAGCAGCTTTTCGACAGGGGAAAAACTGTTTTTT. Amino acid sequence: CASSFSTGEKLFF.